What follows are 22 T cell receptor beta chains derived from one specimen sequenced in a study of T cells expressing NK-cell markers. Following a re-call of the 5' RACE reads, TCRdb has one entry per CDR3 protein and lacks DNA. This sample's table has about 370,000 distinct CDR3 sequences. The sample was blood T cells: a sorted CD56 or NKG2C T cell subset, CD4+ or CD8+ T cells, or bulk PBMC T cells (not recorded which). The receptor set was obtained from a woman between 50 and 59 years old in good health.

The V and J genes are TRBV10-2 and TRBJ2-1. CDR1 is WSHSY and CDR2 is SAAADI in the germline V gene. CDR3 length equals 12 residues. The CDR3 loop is CASSESYNEQFF.

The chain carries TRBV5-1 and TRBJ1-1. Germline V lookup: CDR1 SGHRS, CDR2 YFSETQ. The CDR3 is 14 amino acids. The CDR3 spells CASSLTDELTEAFF. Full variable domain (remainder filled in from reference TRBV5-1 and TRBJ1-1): KAGVTQTPRYLIKTRGQQVTLSCSPISGHRSVSWYQQTPGQGLQFLFEYFSETQRNKGNFPGRFSGRQFSNSRSEMNVSTLELGDSALYLCASSLTDELTEAFFGQGTRLTVV.

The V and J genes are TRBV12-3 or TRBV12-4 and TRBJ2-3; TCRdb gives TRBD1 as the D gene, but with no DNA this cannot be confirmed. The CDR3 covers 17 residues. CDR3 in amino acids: CASSPAGSLQSPDTQYF.

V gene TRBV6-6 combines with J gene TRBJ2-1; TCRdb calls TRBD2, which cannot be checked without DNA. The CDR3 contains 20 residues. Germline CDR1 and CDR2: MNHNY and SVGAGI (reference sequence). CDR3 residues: CASSPGRSGRSSSSYNEQFF.

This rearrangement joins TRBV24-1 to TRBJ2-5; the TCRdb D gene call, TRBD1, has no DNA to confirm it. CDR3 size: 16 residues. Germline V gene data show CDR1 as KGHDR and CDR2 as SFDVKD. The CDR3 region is CATSDRSGNPEETQYF.

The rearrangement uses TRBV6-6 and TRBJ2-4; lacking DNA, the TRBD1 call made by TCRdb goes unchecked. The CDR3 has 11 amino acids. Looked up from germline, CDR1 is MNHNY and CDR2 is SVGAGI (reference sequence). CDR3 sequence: CASSLGGSQYF.

The CDR3 loop reads CASSLGIEAFF. The chain uses TRBV5-1 and TRBJ1-1. The CDR3 length is 11 residues. Germline assignment: CDR1 SGHRS and CDR2 YFSETQ.

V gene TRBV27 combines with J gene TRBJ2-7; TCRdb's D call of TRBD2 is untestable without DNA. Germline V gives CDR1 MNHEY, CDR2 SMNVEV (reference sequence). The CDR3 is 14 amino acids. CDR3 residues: CASSFGLKGYEQYF.

This chain's CDR3 is CASSLVVASGRTDTQYF. The chain links TRBV7-9 to TRBJ2-3; absent DNA, TCRdb's TRBD2 call cannot be checked. The length of the CDR3 is 17 residues. Germline CDR1 and CDR2: SEHNR and FQNEAQ (reference sequence).

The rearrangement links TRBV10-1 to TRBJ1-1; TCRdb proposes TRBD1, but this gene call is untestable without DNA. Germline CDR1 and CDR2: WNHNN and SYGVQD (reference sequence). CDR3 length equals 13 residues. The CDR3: CASSRDTGTEAFF.

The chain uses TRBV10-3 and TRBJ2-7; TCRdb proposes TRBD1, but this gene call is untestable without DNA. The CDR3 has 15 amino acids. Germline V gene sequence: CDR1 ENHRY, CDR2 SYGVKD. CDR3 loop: CAISGATQISYEQYF.

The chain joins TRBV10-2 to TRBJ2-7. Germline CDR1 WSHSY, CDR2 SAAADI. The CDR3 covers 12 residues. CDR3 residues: CASSARFGEQYF.

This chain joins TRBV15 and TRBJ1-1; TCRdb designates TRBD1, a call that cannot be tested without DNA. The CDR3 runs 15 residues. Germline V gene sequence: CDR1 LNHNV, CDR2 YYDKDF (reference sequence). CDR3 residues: CATSRTMGANTEAFF.

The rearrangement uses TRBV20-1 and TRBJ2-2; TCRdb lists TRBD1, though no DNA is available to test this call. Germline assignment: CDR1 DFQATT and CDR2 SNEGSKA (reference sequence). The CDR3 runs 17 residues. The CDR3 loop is CSAQSAGGPQDTGELFF.

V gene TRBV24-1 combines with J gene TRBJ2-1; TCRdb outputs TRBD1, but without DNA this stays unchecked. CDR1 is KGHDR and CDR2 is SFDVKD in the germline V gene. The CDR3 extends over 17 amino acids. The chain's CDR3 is CATSDRDGPFSYNEQFF.

CDR3 protein: CASSHHPVQTPEQFF. V gene TRBV4-1 combines with J gene TRBJ2-1; TCRdb indicates TRBD1, and absent DNA this call remains unverified. Germline CDR1 and CDR2: MGHRA and YSYEKL. This CDR3 is built from 15 residues.

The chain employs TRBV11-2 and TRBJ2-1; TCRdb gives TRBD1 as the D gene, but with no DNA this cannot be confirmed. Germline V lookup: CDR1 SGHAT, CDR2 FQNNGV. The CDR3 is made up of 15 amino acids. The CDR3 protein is CASSLEQGAYNEQFF.

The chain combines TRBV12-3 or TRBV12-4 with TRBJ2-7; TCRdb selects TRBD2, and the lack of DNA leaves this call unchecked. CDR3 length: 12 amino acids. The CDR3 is CASSSRRDEQYF.

This chain's CDR3 is CASSRPSRDEEETQYF. This chain joins TRBV7-9 and TRBJ2-5; without DNA, the TCRdb call of TRBD1 cannot be checked. The CDR3 is made up of 16 amino acids. Germline CDR1 SEHNR, CDR2 FQNEAQ (reference sequence).

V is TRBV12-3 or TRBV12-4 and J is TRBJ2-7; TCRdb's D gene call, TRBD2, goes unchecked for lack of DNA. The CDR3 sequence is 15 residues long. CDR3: CATRIGAAETSEQYF.

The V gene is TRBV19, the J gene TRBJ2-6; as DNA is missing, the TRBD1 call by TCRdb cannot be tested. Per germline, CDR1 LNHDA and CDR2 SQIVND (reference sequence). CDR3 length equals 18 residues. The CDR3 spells CASKEAAGGYSGANVLTF.

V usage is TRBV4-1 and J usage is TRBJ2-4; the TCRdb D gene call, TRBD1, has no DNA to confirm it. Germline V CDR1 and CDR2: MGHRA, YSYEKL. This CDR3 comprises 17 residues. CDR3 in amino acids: CASSHLGEGEAKNIQYF.